Below, 16 T cell receptor beta chains from the same sample are listed, as sequenced in a study of T cell responses to AZD1222 COVID-19 vaccine. The table came from immunoSEQ multiplex PCR; TCRdb's copy has only in-frame clones and leaves some out. The sample lists 250,000 to 300,000 clones; roughly 93% were seen once. The source was peripheral blood, collected 28 days after the second AZD1222 dose. Receptors were obtained from an adult who received the AZD1222 COVID-19 vaccine.

This chain links TRBV7-2 with TRBJ2-7; D ambiguous. The CDR3 is made up of 18 amino acids. The V end was cut by 5 bases, the J end by 0 bases, with 23 bases between. Germline V CDR1 and CDR2: SGHTA, FQGNSA. The CDR3 DNA follows: TGTGCCAGCAGCGACGAAACCCTGGGTGGGCCCAACTCCTACGAGCAGTACTTC. Translation: CASSDETLGGPNSYEQYF.

This chain connects TRBV4-3 to TRBJ1-6; TRBD1 might be the D (5 bases). The CDR3 totals 15 residues. The germline V and J ends were trimmed by 0 bases and 7 bases, with 10 bases remaining between them. Germline assignment: CDR1 LGHNA and CDR2 YSLEER. The CDR3 loop is CASSQDWAGNSPLHF. The CDR3 nucleotides are TGCGCCAGCAGCCAAGATTGGGCAGGGAATTCACCCCTCCACTTT.

The chain carries TRBV15 and TRBJ2-5; 11 bases map to TRBD2. Per the germline V gene, CDR1 is LNHNV and CDR2 is YYDKDF (reference sequence). This CDR3 contains 18 residues. V gave up 0 bases and J gave up 5 bases; unmatched junction bases: 11. CDR3 nucleotide sequence: TGTGCCACCAGCAGAGATAGGGATAGCGGGAGGGCCGGGGAGACCCAGTACTTC. Its translation: CATSRDRDSGRAGETQYF.

The V and J genes are TRBV10-3 and TRBJ1-1; no firm D call. Between the trimmed V and J ends, which lost 4 bases and 1 base, there was a span of 13 bases. The length of the CDR3 is 15 residues. The V gene's germline CDR1 is ENHRY and CDR2 SYGVKD. The CDR3 here is CAISGGRLENTEAFF. The CDR3 DNA reads as TGTGCCATCAGTGGCGGCCGGCTTGAGAACACTGAAGCTTTCTTT.

This chain uses TRBV5-6 with TRBJ2-2; 7 bases map to TRBD1. This CDR3 is built from 13 residues. V gave up 5 bases and J gave up 6 bases; unmatched junction bases: 4. CDR1 is SGHDT, CDR2 YYEEEE, per germline. The CDR3, as DNA: TGTGCCAGCAGAAAGCAGGGGGCCGGGGAGCTGTTTTTT. Its protein product is CASRKQGAGELFF.

This chain links TRBV5-6 with TRBJ1-5; a possible D gene is TRBD1 (6 bases). CDR1 and CDR2 from the germline V gene are SGHDT and YYEEEE. The CDR3 consists of 16 residues. Trimming left V 3 bases short and J 0 bases short, with 13 bases between. The CDR3 DNA is TGTGCCAGCAGCTGGGGGGGCAGTTATAGCAATCAGCCCCAGCATTTT. Its translation is CASSWGGSYSNQPQHF.

This clone showed up just once. The rearrangement links TRBV3-1 (or the pseudogene TRBV3-2) to TRBJ2-7; 7 bases are shared with TRBD2. V gave up 6 bases and J gave up 0 bases; unmatched junction bases: 5. Per the germline V gene, CDR1 is LGHDT and CDR2 is YNNKEL (reference sequence). The CDR3 covers 14 residues. The CDR3 here is CASSLGGSSYEQYF. The CDR3 coding sequence is TGTGCCAGCAGTCTCGGGGGGAGCTCCTACGAGCAGTACTTC.

The J gene is TRBJ1-5, the V gene TRBV10-2, with 8 bases fitting TRBD1. This CDR3 has 14 amino acids. Looked up from germline, CDR1 is WSHSY and CDR2 is SAAADI. V trimming: 5 bases; J trimming: 4 bases; junction bases outside the gene matches: 4. CDR3 sequence reads: CASSSGGFNQPQHF. Here the CDR3 DNA reads TGCGCCAGCAGTTCAGGGGGCTTTAATCAGCCCCAGCATTTT.

This sequence joins TRBV15 and TRBJ2-7; unclear D gene. The CDR3 runs 14 residues. Trimming took 1 base from V and 5 from J, leaving 12 bases between them. Germline loops: CDR1 LNHNV, CDR2 YYDKDF (reference sequence). The CDR3 DNA is TGTGCCACCAGCAGAGGGCAGGCGAGGAACGAGCAGTACTTC. It is translated as CATSRGQARNEQYF.

The chain combines TRBV7-2 with TRBJ1-2, with 10 positions matching TRBD1. With 0 bases clipped from V and 8 bases from J, the junction kept 0 bases outside the gene matches. Germline V gene sequence: CDR1 SGHTA, CDR2 FQGNSA. The CDR3 has 13 residues. CDR3 nucleotides: TGTGCCAGCAGCTTAGCGGGACAGGGGGGCTACACCTTC. Amino acids: CASSLAGQGGYTF.

This clone has only a few counts. J is TRBJ1-1 and V is TRBV29-1; possibly TRBD1 for D (6 bases). CDR3 length equals 11 residues. Germline V gene lookup returns CDR1 SQVTM and CDR2 ANQGSEA. The V end was cut by 6 bases, the J end by 5 bases, with 10 bases between. For the CDR3, the DNA is TGCAGCGTACAGAGGGGGACTGAAGCTTTCTTT. Translation gives CSVQRGTEAFF. The whole variable domain, filled in from reference TRBV29-1 and TRBJ1-1, reads SAVISQKPSRDICQRGTSLTIQCQVDSQVTMMFWYRQQPGQSLTLIATANQGSEATYESGFVIDKFPISRPNLTFSTLTVSNMSPEDSSIYLCSVQRGTEAFFGQGTRLTVV.

This clone was recorded only once. CDR3 nucleotide sequence: TGTGCCAGCTCACCCCGAGGCGTGTCTGGGGCCAACGTCCTGACTTTC. Amino acid sequence: CASSPRGVSGANVLTF. The V and J genes are TRBV18 and TRBJ2-6; D not resolved. Looked up from germline, CDR1 is KGHSH and CDR2 is LQKENI. V was clipped by 3 bases and J by 1 base, with 10 bases between them. The CDR3 runs 16 residues.

The chain links TRBV5-6 to TRBJ1-3; possible D gene TRBD1, 6 bases. CDR1 and CDR2 (germline): SGHDT, YYEEEE. The CDR3 is made up of 17 amino acids. Deletions cut 4 bases from V and 1 base from J, with 18 bases between. The CDR3 is CASSREGGRASGNTIYF. CDR3 nucleotides: TGTGCCAGCAGCAGGGAGGGGGGGCGAGCTTCTGGAAACACCATATATTTT.

The chain carries TRBV18 and TRBJ2-6; no reliable D call. The V end was cut by 6 bases, the J end by 0 bases, with 12 bases between. This CDR3 spans 16 amino acids. Looked up from germline, CDR1 is KGHSH and CDR2 is LQKENI. The CDR3 region has the DNA TGTGCCAGCTCGCAATCAACCGGCTCTGGGGCCAACGTCCTGACTTTC. It yields the protein CASSQSTGSGANVLTF.

The CDR3 loop reads CASSLRGLAGDPEQFF. The CDR3 nucleotides are TGTGCCAGCAGCCTCAGGGGACTAGCGGGGGACCCTGAGCAGTTCTTC. V is TRBV3-1 (or the pseudogene TRBV3-2) and J is TRBJ2-1, with 14 bases fitting TRBD2. Germline V CDR1 and CDR2: LGHDT, YNNKEL (reference sequence). Germline trimming cut 4 bases from V and 9 bases from J; bases unmatched to any gene: 8. The CDR3 covers 16 residues.

V gene TRBV19 combines with J gene TRBJ2-7; 8 bases map to TRBD2. The trim removed 4 bases at V and 4 bases at J, leaving 6 bases unmatched. The length of the CDR3 is 14 residues. Germline V gene lookup returns CDR1 LNHDA and CDR2 SQIVND (reference sequence). CDR3 amino acids: CASSTGRGGYEQYF. DNA of the CDR3: TGTGCCAGTAGTACCGGACGCGGGGGGTACGAGCAGTACTTC.